These 12 T cell receptor beta chains originate from one sample sequenced in a study of blood T cell repertoires in COVID-19. This table comes from immunoSEQ multiplex PCR, and its TCRdb copy is limited to in-frame clones, with some not included. In the table there are about 220,000 clones, around 87% of which are singletons. The material sequenced was PBMCs or T cells enriched from blood (not recorded which). The receptor source for this set is a woman aged 18 to 35 in a cohort exposed to, infected with or recovered from COVID-19 (not recorded which).

V gene TRBV2 combines with J gene TRBJ2-3, with TRBD2 identical over 9 bases. Germline CDR1 reads SNHLY; CDR2 reads FYNNEI. V lost 7 bases, J lost 5 bases, and 13 bases stayed unmatched. There are 16 residues in the CDR3. The CDR3 DNA is TGTGCCAGCACTACTGGGGGCGGGAGGGCCATAGATACGCAGTATTTT. Encoded protein: CASTTGGGRAIDTQYF.

This chain uses TRBV29-1 with TRBJ2-7; D ambiguous. From germline, CDR1 is SQVTM and CDR2 ANQGSEA. Between the trimmed V and J ends, which lost 1 base and 3 bases, there was a span of 13 bases. This CDR3 has 14 amino acids. In DNA form, the CDR3 reads TGCAGCGTTGAAGTGGCAGGCGACCTCTACGAGCAGTACTTC. Protein sequence: CSVEVAGDLYEQYF.

The gene calls are TRBV19 and TRBJ2-7, with 8 bases aligning to TRBD1. V lost 5 bases, J lost 5 bases, and 5 bases stayed unmatched. The germline gives CDR1 LNHDA, CDR2 SQIVND (reference sequence). CDR3 size: 13 residues. The CDR3 nucleotides are TGTGCCAGTAGTGCGGCGACAGGGGACGAGCAGTACTTC. Translating gives CASSAATGDEQYF.

The chain couples TRBV6-5 to TRBJ1-5; D is possibly TRBD1 (6 bases). The CDR3 covers 13 residues. From germline, CDR1 is MNHEY and CDR2 SVGAGI. The V gene lost 8 bases and the J gene lost 4 bases, with 12 bases spanning the gap. CDR3: CASVGQTNQPQHF. CDR3 DNA: TGTGCCAGCGTAGGACAGACAAATCAGCCCCAGCATTTT.

The chain has TRBV18 and TRBJ2-5; 11 bases map to TRBD2. In germline, CDR1 is KGHSH, CDR2 LQKENI. The CDR3 length is 15 residues. The ends lost 3 bases at V and 5 bases at J; junction bases unmatched: 5. Here the CDR3 reads CASSPTLAGEETQYF. The DNA of the CDR3 is TGTGCCAGCTCACCTACACTAGCGGGAGAGGAGACCCAGTACTTC.

This chain joins TRBV9 and TRBJ2-2, with 10 bases identical to TRBD1. This CDR3 comprises 17 residues. Germline loops: CDR1 SGDLS, CDR2 YYNGEE. Trimming cost V 3 bases and J 5 bases; bases outside gene matches: 10. CDR3 in DNA: TGTGCCAGCAGCGCAAGATCCCCGGGACAGGGGACCGGGGAGCTGTTTTTT. As protein: CASSARSPGQGTGELFF.

V gene TRBV11-1 combines with J gene TRBJ2-2; TRBD2 is a possible D gene (6 bases). CDR1 is SGHAT, CDR2 FQDESV, per germline (reference sequence). The CDR3 is 15 residues long. The germline V and J ends were trimmed by 6 bases and 5 bases, with 16 bases remaining between them. CDR3 sequence (DNA): TGTGCCAGCAGTCGTGGGGGGTGGGCAACCGGGGAGCTGTTTTTT. This translates into CASSRGGWATGELFF.

The chain couples TRBV7-3 to TRBJ1-1, with D perhaps matching TRBD1 (6 bases). The germline CDR1 and CDR2 sequences are SGHTA and FQGTGA. This CDR3 has 14 residues. The ends were cut back, 2 bases at V and 1 base at J, with 8 bases in the middle. The DNA of the CDR3 is TGTGCCAGCAGCTTAGGACAGCCGAACACTGAAGCTTTCTTT. As protein: CASSLGQPNTEAFF.

V gene TRBV6-1 combines with J gene TRBJ2-5; 7 bases agree with TRBD1. The CDR3 is 15 residues long. Germline CDR1 reads MNHNS; CDR2 reads SASEGT. J lost 4 bases, V lost 3 bases, and 8 bases had no gene match. The CDR3 loop is CASSDDRAVGETQYF. The CDR3 nucleotides read TGTGCCAGCAGTGACGACAGGGCTGTGGGAGAGACCCAGTACTTC.

This sequence joins TRBV7-9 and TRBJ2-7; 8 positions match TRBD1. This CDR3 region has 15 residues. Germline lookup yields CDR1 SEHNR and CDR2 FQNEAQ (reference sequence). The trim removed 5 bases at V and 5 bases at J, leaving 11 bases unmatched. The CDR3 DNA reads TGTGCCAGCAGCGGGGGCGGGCAGGGGGCACACGAGCAGTACTTC. Its protein is CASSGGGQGAHEQYF.

V is TRBV20-1 and J is TRBJ2-7; TRBD1 agrees at 9 bases. V lost 6 bases to trimming and J lost 6 bases; unmatched junction nucleotides: 3. Germline V lookup: CDR1 DFQATT, CDR2 SNEGSKA (reference sequence). The CDR3 has 11 amino acids. CDR3 protein: CSATGGVEQYF. In DNA, the CDR3 is TGCAGTGCGACAGGGGGGGTCGAGCAGTACTTC.

The rearrangement uses TRBV6-6 and TRBJ2-2, with TRBD1 matching over 8 bases. CDR1 MNHNY and CDR2 SVGAGI come from the germline V gene (reference sequence). After removal of 5 bases from V and 0 bases from J, the junction contained 5 bases not matched to a gene. The CDR3 has 16 residues. As DNA, the CDR3 is TGTGCCAGCAGTATCCGACAGGGGACGAACACCGGGGAGCTGTTTTTT. This codes for CASSIRQGTNTGELFF.